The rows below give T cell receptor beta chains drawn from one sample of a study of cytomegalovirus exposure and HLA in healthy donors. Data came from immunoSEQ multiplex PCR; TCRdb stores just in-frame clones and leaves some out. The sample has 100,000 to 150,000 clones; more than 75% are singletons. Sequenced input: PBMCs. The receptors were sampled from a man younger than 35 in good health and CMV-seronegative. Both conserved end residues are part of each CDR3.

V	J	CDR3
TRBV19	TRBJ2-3	CATKEAGGPVTDTQYF
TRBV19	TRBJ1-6	CASSIGHRLNSPLHF
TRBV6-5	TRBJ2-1	CASSSIGLAGNNEQFF
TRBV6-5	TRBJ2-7	CASSPTAEAYEQYF
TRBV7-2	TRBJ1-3	CASSLRGSQGGNTIYF
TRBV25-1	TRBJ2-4	CASSESSQGANIQYF
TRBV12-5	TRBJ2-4	CASGNQGQETTKNIQYF
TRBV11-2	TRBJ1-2	CASSATQGDRRGYTF
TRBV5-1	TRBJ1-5	CASSVGQGDQPQHF
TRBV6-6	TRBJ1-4	CASSFGQGVEKLFF
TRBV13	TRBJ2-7	CASSSGSYEQYF